This TCR beta chain was obtained from a study of neurological immune-mediated disorders. CDR3 length: 17 amino acids. V gave up 4 bases and J gave up 1 base, with 15 bases separating them. Germline V gives CDR1 SGHNT, CDR2 YYREEE (reference sequence). One entry per CDR3 protein results from TCRdb running MiXCR on the 5' RACE reads. There are approximately 59,000 distinct CDR3 sequences in the sample; 5.2% occur only once, and around 5.3% lies in the top ten. This clonotype was counted many times. Sequencing was done on a sample of PBMCs. This receptor was taken from a human donor with multiple sclerosis. The donor label of this sample is uncertain. The genes are TRBV5-4 and TRBJ2-6; TRBD1 is a possible D gene (6 bases). CDR3 amino acids: CASSPSTTGSGANVLTF. The CDR3 DNA reads as TGTGCCAGCAGCCCGAGTACCACAGGGTCTGGGGCCAACGTCCTGACTTTC.